The source of this T cell receptor (beta chain) is a study of T cell responses to AZD1222 COVID-19 vaccine. The study, taken as a whole, reports: It should be noted that donors were predominantly white British and more often female, and clonal diversity was possibly underestimated. Samples come after the peak T cell response, not at day 14. Spike-specific TCR repertoires showed rising breadth and depth after two AZD1222 doses.

The data were produced by immunoSEQ multiplex PCR, yet TCRdb's version contains in-frame clones alone and is incomplete. Among over 100,000 clones listed, more than 85% were seen once. Germline assignment: CDR1 MNHEY and CDR2 SMNVEV (reference sequence). The CDR3 covers 14 residues. The ends lost 6 bases at V and 1 base at J; junction bases unmatched: 2. About this clone: The antigen is unknown.

This chain uses TRBV27 with TRBJ2-5; 10 nucleotides match TRBD2. The receptor was derived from an adult in good health. This material consisted of peripheral blood, taken on day 0 of AZD1222 vaccination. The CDR3 loop reads CASSRTSGQETQYF. Written as DNA, the CDR3 is TGTGCCAGCAGCCGGACTAGCGGCCAAGAGACCCAGTACTTC.